The 17 T cell receptor beta chains listed next were all sequenced from one sample in a study of beta chain features in type 1 diabetes. Every isolated RNA sample was fully reverse transcribed, so sequencing captured expressed TCRB transcripts. Profiling relied on immunoSEQ multiplex PCR, and the TCRdb table lists in-frame clones only, not all of them. Of approximately 470,000 clones listed, 30% are singletons. Sequencing input: naive CD4+ T cells from blood. These receptors were obtained from a man aged 18-30 years in good health.

This clone was seen only once. The rearrangement links TRBV2 to TRBJ1-4, with 9 bases matching TRBD1. Germline V gene sequence: CDR1 SNHLY, CDR2 FYNNEI. Unmatched junction bases numbered 11, after V lost 3 bases and J lost 6 bases. This CDR3 has 17 residues. CDR3 amino acids: CASSDIIMGDRDEKLFF. The CDR3 DNA is TGTGCCAGCAGTGACATTATCATGGGGGACAGGGATGAAAAACTGTTTTTT.

This clone turned up a few times. The chain carries TRBV11-2 and TRBJ2-1, with TRBD2 identical over 10 bases. The CDR3 has 16 amino acids. J gave up 7 bases and V 5 bases, and 11 bases lay outside the gene matches. The V gene's germline CDR1 is SGHAT and CDR2 FQNNGV. CDR3 bases: TGTGCCAGCAGCCGCGCGGCTAGCGGGAGTAGGAATGAGCAGTTCTTC. Translating it yields CASSRAASGSRNEQFF.

With respect to this clone: The sample contains more than one DNA sequence encoding this CDR3. V usage is TRBV5-1 and J usage is TRBJ2-7, with TRBD2 matching over 8 bases. The CDR3 totals 15 residues. Germline V gives CDR1 SGHRS, CDR2 YFSETQ. V shed 0 bases, J shed 0 bases, and the junction held 2 bases outside the gene matches. The CDR3 nucleotides read TGCGCCAGCAGCTTGGGAACTAGCGGCTCCTACGAGCAGTACTTC. Protein product: CASSLGTSGSYEQYF.

This clone was seen a few times. This chain connects TRBV5-1 to TRBJ2-5; TRBD2 matches at 9 bases. V shed 0 bases, J shed 5 bases, and the junction held 5 bases outside the gene matches. This CDR3 spans 15 amino acids. CDR1 is SGHRS and CDR2 is YFSETQ in the germline V gene. DNA of the CDR3: TGCGCCAGCAGCTTGGCGGGACTAGCCGGGGAGACCCAGTACTTC. It codes for CASSLAGLAGETQYF.

For this clone: Distinct nucleotide sequences in the sample also encode this CDR3. The V and J genes are TRBV5-1 and TRBJ2-1, with a possible D match to TRBD2 (6 bases). V lost 0 bases to trimming and J lost 4 bases, with 11 bases between them. The CDR3 sequence is 15 residues long. Germline V CDR1 and CDR2: SGHRS, YFSETQ. The DNA for the CDR3 is TGCGCCAGCAGCTTGGAGGGACTGTCATACAATGAGCAGTTCTTC. Protein sequence: CASSLEGLSYNEQFF.

This clone appeared a few times. The chain has TRBV5-1 and TRBJ1-5; D remains ambiguous. Germline lookup yields CDR1 SGHRS and CDR2 YFSETQ. The CDR3 spans 13 residues. V shed 0 bases and J shed 6 bases, with 7 bases lying between them. CDR3 in DNA: TGCGCCAGCAGCTTGGTTGGACCTCAGCCCCAGCATTTT. It codes for CASSLVGPQPQHF.

This clone was observed a handful of times. The V gene is TRBV19, the J gene TRBJ2-1; possibly TRBD2 for D (6 bases). V lost 5 bases and J 3 bases, leaving 14 bases between the germline ends. This CDR3 region has 15 residues. CDR1 LNHDA and CDR2 SQIVND come from the germline V gene (reference sequence). CDR3 amino acids: CASSYPGRNYNEQFF. For the CDR3, the DNA is TGTGCCAGTAGTTATCCCGGGAGAAACTACAATGAGCAGTTCTTC.

This clone was detected a few times. Being one base from a much bigger clone, this may be a read error. The rearrangement uses TRBV7-8 and TRBJ2-1; D not resolved. Deletions cut 3 bases from V and 5 bases from J, with 2 bases between. Looked up from germline, CDR1 is SGHVS and CDR2 is FQNEAQ. This CDR3 region has 11 residues. CDR3 residues: CASSFHNEQFF. The CDR3 bases are TGTGCCAGCAGCTTCCACAATGAGCAGTTCTTC.

A remark on this clone: Other DNA variants within this sample encode the same CDR3. This sequence joins TRBV11-3 and TRBJ2-1, with D uncertain. This CDR3 has 12 residues. V was trimmed by 1 base and J by 7 bases, leaving 5 bases between them. Germline V gives CDR1 SGHNT, CDR2 YENEEA. For the CDR3, the DNA is TGTGCCAGCAGCTTAGCCGGGAATGAGCAGTTCTTC. It encodes CASSLAGNEQFF.

The V gene is TRBV7-2, the J gene TRBJ2-4, with TRBD2 identical over 7 bases. Germline CDR1 SGHTA, CDR2 FQGNSA. Trimming at V came to 4 bases and at J to 1 base, leaving 4 bases not matched to a gene. The CDR3 is made up of 15 amino acids. CDR3 nucleotide sequence: TGTGCCAGCAGCTCCGGGGGGTCGGCCAAAAACATTCAGTACTTC. It yields the protein CASSSGGSAKNIQYF.

This clone has only a few counts. V gene TRBV29-1 combines with J gene TRBJ1-2, with D tentatively TRBD1 (5 bases). V lost 5 bases and J 9 bases, leaving 13 bases between the germline ends. CDR1 SQVTM and CDR2 ANQGSEA come from the germline V gene. The CDR3 is 11 residues long. The CDR3 bases are TGCAGCGTTCGCGAGGGGATGAGCTACACCTTC. This codes for CSVREGMSYTF.

This clone turned up a few times. This chain connects TRBV30 to TRBJ2-2; D is unresolved. With 8 bases removed from V and 3 bases from J, the gap between germline ends came to 7 bases. The CDR3 extends over 11 amino acids. Germline V lookup: CDR1 GTSNPN, CDR2 SVGIG (reference sequence). Here the CDR3 reads CALRDTGELFF. DNA for the CDR3: TGTGCCCTGCGAGACACCGGGGAGCTGTTTTTT.

This chain uses TRBV5-6 with TRBJ2-1; D may correspond to TRBD1 or TRBD2 (5 bases each). The CDR3 runs to 14 residues. Germline values: CDR1 SGHDT, CDR2 YYEEEE. V lost 3 bases and J lost 2, with 9 bases in between. The CDR3 here is CASSWDQAYNEQFF. The CDR3 DNA reads TGTGCCAGCAGCTGGGACCAGGCCTACAATGAGCAGTTCTTC.

V gene TRBV30 combines with J gene TRBJ1-5, with 9 nucleotides matching TRBD1. Germline lookup yields CDR1 GTSNPN and CDR2 SVGIG (reference sequence). The CDR3 spans 15 residues. Unmatched junction bases numbered 8, after V lost 2 bases and J lost 6 bases. CDR3 protein: CAWSPTGGQAQPQHF. For the CDR3, the DNA is TGTGCCTGGAGTCCGACAGGGGGACAGGCTCAGCCCCAGCATTTT.

The rearrangement links TRBV4-1 to TRBJ1-5, with TRBD1 as a possible D gene (5 bases). The CDR3 spans 15 residues. Germline values: CDR1 MGHRA, CDR2 YSYEKL. V lost 4 bases to trimming and J lost 6 bases, with 16 bases between them. The CDR3 nucleotides are TGCGCCAGCAGCCGTTTCCAGGGTTTTTCTCAGCCCCAGCATTTT. Translating gives CASSRFQGFSQPQHF.

The V and J genes are TRBV20-1 and TRBJ2-3, with D possibly being TRBD2 (5 bases). V lost 6 bases to trimming and J lost 4 bases, with 5 bases between them. Germline V CDR1 and CDR2: DFQATT, SNEGSKA (reference sequence). The CDR3 extends over 10 amino acids. This chain's CDR3 is CSAAADTQYF. As DNA, the CDR3 is TGCAGTGCAGCGGCAGATACGCAGTATTTT.

In its sample, this clone was seen a few times. The V and J genes are TRBV30 and TRBJ1-2; TRBD1 aligns across 8 bases. V lost 2 bases, J lost 4 bases, and 3 bases stayed unmatched. Germline values: CDR1 GTSNPN, CDR2 SVGIG (reference sequence). The CDR3 contains 13 residues. This CDR3 is CAWSFDRGYGYTF. For the CDR3, the DNA is TGTGCCTGGAGTTTTGACAGGGGCTATGGCTACACCTTC.